This TCR beta chain was captured in a study of CD8 T cells in Susac syndrome. Per germline, CDR1 SEHNR and CDR2 FQNEAQ (reference sequence). Trimming stripped 5 bases from V and 2 bases from J, with 18 bases between. This CDR3 comprises 16 residues. From blood CD8+ and CD4+ T cells, the TCR beta chain was sequenced. TEMRA cells were FACS-enriched and CD8+ and CD4+ T cells negatively isolated. General study findings and limits: There was no clonal expansion in the CD4+ T cell repertoires of Susac syndrome.

On this clonotype: Its antigen is currently unknown.

It was with random hexamers that roughly 0.45 to 1 ug RNA was reverse transcribed. Multiplex PCR with immunoSEQ amplified the TCR beta CDR3 across 54 Vbeta and 13 Jbeta. TCRdb used MiXCR to reprocess the immunoSEQ multiplex PCR reads, holding one entry per CDR3 protein. Of fewer than 200,000 distinct CDR3 sequences listed, approximately 94% are singletons. Material for sequencing was CD4+ T cells from PBMCs. This chain links TRBV7-9 with TRBJ2-5, with a possible D match to TRBD1 (6 bases). This receptor was identified in a human donor with Susac syndrome. CDR3 sequence (DNA): TGTGCCAGCAGCCCTAGTCAGGGGCCCCTTCAAGAGACCCAGTACTTC. Its protein product is CASSPSQGPLQETQYF. The full variable domain, completed using reference TRBV7-9 and TRBJ2-5, is DTGVSQNPRHKITKRGQNVTFRCDPISEHNRLYWYRQTLGQGPEFLTYFQNEAQLEKSRLLSDRFSAERPKGSFSTLEIQRTEQGDSAMYLCASSPSQGPLQETQYFGPGTRLLVL.